This TCR beta chain was found in a study of metastatic and nonmetastatic thyroid tumors. Study overall: Malignant and benign thyroid patients had repertoires compared in peripheral blood and tumor or nodule tissue.

The CDR3 is 14 residues long. The V and J ends lost 2 bases and 0 bases respectively, with 8 bases between them. Looked up from germline, CDR1 is MNHEY and CDR2 is SVGAGI. Under the authors' procedure: Variation in CDR3 across clinicopathological groups served as the basis for constructing a distant-metastasis classifier in papillary thyroid cancer. TCRdb re-analyzed the PCR reads through MiXCR. The V and J calls shown here were made by TCRdb, not taken from the authors' results. The table has over 15,000 clones, about 29% seen once. Study findings and constraints: It was reported that TCR beta diversity was significantly higher in malignant thyroid tumors than benign nodules, in blood and tumor.

Until they underwent thyroid surgery, no patient had received any treatment. Notes on this clone: Its target is not known. At the DNA level, this CDR3 is encoded by other sequences in the same sample as well.

Material for sequencing was tumor tissue. The chain uses TRBV6-5 and TRBJ2-7; D is unclear. This TCR was recovered from a female donor with papillary thyroid cancer or a benign thyroid nodule (not recorded which). Some clones in this sample may be carry-over from other donors' samples. CDR3 region: CASSYRLDSYEQYF. The DNA for the CDR3 is TGTGCCAGCAGTTACAGGCTGGACTCCTACGAGCAGTACTTC.